This record looks at one T cell receptor (beta chain) sequence and its context. Assay: immunoSEQ multiplex PCR; the TCRdb copy retains only in-frame clones and omits some. The data contain under 200,000 clones, about 91% of them singletons. Individuals drawn from around 25 US areas were about 18 to 100 years old. Clinical history as reported by participants underpinned cohort assignment. The data originate from a study of blood T cell repertoires in COVID-19. Study-wide background: Researchers got acute and convalescent COVID-19 samples from the United States, Italy and Spain. T cells, B-cell-depleted T cells, or PBMCs provided the cDNA or gDNA that served as material.

CDR1 and CDR2 from the germline V gene are SNHLY and FYNNEI. V was clipped by 6 bases and J by 8 bases, with 16 bases between them. This CDR3 region has 14 residues. The V and J genes are TRBV2 and TRBJ1-4; D uncertain. Specimen: PBMCs or T cells enriched from blood (not recorded which). The receptor was isolated from a woman aged 18-29 years who had recovered from COVID-19. The CDR3 DNA reads as TGTGCCAGCAGCCCAATGGAGGTCGAGGAAAAACTGTTTTTT. Amino acid sequence: CASSPMEVEEKLFF.